This entry lists 18 T cell receptor beta chains sequenced from one sample in a study of PD-1 blockade in classical Hodgkin lymphoma. The method was immunoSEQ multiplex PCR; TCRdb's version includes in-frame clones alone and lacks a portion of them. The sample carries 90,000 to 100,000 clones, about 91% recorded once. Each patient experienced a relapse that followed autologous stem cell transplantation, and brentuximab vedotin exposure varied. The material was peripheral blood mononuclear cells (PBMCs), obtained before the second cycle of nivolumab. All receptors come from a human donor with classical Hodgkin lymphoma.

The rearrangement links TRBV19 to TRBJ2-7; 8 bases map to TRBD2. V trimming: 2 bases; J trimming: 0 bases; junction bases outside the gene matches: 3. From germline, CDR1 is LNHDA and CDR2 SQIVND (reference sequence). This CDR3 region has 15 residues. The CDR3 sequence: CASSITGTSSYEQYF. DNA of the CDR3: TGTGCCAGTAGTATAACCGGGACTAGCTCCTACGAGCAGTACTTC.

The V and J genes are TRBV27 and TRBJ2-1; tentative D call: TRBD1 (7 bases). V dropped 0 bases and J dropped 15 bases, with 18 bases sitting between them. Germline V CDR1 and CDR2: MNHEY, SMNVEV (reference sequence). The CDR3 runs to 14 residues. CDR3 region: CASSLSSTRQGLFF. The CDR3 DNA follows: TGTGCCAGCAGTTTATCGTCCACTCGACAGGGACTGTTCTTC.

The chain couples TRBV4-1 to TRBJ2-1; TRBD2 aligns across 11 bases. Germline V gene sequence: CDR1 MGHRA, CDR2 YSYEKL. Unmatched junction bases numbered 10, after V lost 0 bases and J lost 12 bases. The CDR3 has 16 amino acids. This CDR3 is CASSQDVTSGRTTQFF. The CDR3 DNA sequence: TGCGCCAGCAGCCAAGATGTCACTAGCGGGAGAACCACGCAGTTCTTC.

The CDR3 DNA sequence: TGTGCCAGCAGCGTAAACCCTGGACAGGGCTCGCAGAAACTGTTTTTT. The encoded protein is CASSVNPGQGSQKLFF. The rearrangement links TRBV9 to TRBJ1-4; 8 nucleotides match TRBD1. This CDR3 contains 16 residues. The germline gives CDR1 SGDLS, CDR2 YYNGEE. The V segment lost 1 base and the J segment 11 bases; nucleotides outside the gene matches: 13.

The chain has TRBV10-3 and TRBJ2-3, with 10 bases that match TRBD1. CDR1 and CDR2 from the germline V gene are ENHRY and SYGVKD. The V segment lost 10 bases and the J segment 5 bases; nucleotides outside the gene matches: 9. The CDR3 covers 14 residues. CDR3 sequence (DNA): TGTGCCACCCGCCCCGGGACAGGGGAAGATACGCAGTATTTT. This sequence encodes CATRPGTGEDTQYF.

This sequence joins TRBV28 and TRBJ1-4; TRBD1 matches at 7 bases. V lost 5 bases, J lost 8 bases, and 14 bases stayed unmatched. Germline V gives CDR1 MDHEN, CDR2 SYDVKM. This CDR3 comprises 16 residues. The CDR3 reads CASSPDREGSGEKLFF. As DNA, the CDR3 is TGTGCCAGCAGTCCCGACAGGGAAGGGAGTGGGGAAAAACTGTTTTTT.

The rearrangement joins TRBV5-6 to TRBJ2-7; 8 nucleotides agree with TRBD2. Germline V lookup: CDR1 SGHDT, CDR2 YYEEEE. CDR3 length: 15 residues. The J segment lost 2 bases and the V segment lost 4 bases, leaving 8 bases of the junction unmatched. CDR3 in DNA: TGTGCCAGCAGCCCTACGTCGGGGGGGCCCTACGAGCAGTACTTC. Translation: CASSPTSGGPYEQYF. The whole variable domain, filled in from reference TRBV5-6 and TRBJ2-7, reads DAGVTQSPTHLIKTRGQQVTLRCSPKSGHDTVSWYQQALGQGPQFIFQYYEEEERQRGNFPDRFSGHQFPNYSSELNVNALLLGDSALYLCASSPTSGGPYEQYFGPGTRLTVT.

This clone showed up just once. The chain is built from TRBV25-1 and TRBJ1-1; weak D call: TRBD1 (5 bases). The germline gives CDR1 MGHDK, CDR2 SYGVNS. The V gene lost 1 base and the J gene lost 0 bases, with 15 bases spanning the gap. This CDR3 has 17 residues. The CDR3 DNA reads as TGTGCCAGCAGTGAATCAAGGGGCTGGAGTTTGAACACTGAAGCTTTCTTT. It yields the protein CASSESRGWSLNTEAFF.

The chain uses TRBV6-5 and TRBJ2-5; the D is unclear. V dropped 0 bases and J dropped 1 base, with 6 bases sitting between them. CDR1 MNHEY and CDR2 SVGAGI come from the germline V gene. This CDR3 has 14 residues. The CDR3 region has the DNA TGTGCCAGCAGTTACTCGCTCAGCCAAGAGACCCAGTACTTC. This codes for CASSYSLSQETQYF.

V and J are TRBV19 and TRBJ2-7, with D possibly called TRBD1 or TRBD2 (6 bases each). Germline CDR1 reads LNHDA; CDR2 reads SQIVND (reference sequence). The CDR3 covers 14 residues. Deletions cut 2 bases from V and 7 bases from J, with 15 bases between. CDR3 loop: CASSIWGATTEQYF. DNA of the CDR3: TGTGCCAGTAGTATATGGGGGGCGACTACGGAGCAGTACTTC. The full variable domain, completed using reference TRBV19 and TRBJ2-7, is DGGITQSPKYLFRKEGQNVTLSCEQNLNHDAMYWYRQDPGQGLRLIYYSQIVNDFQKGDIAEGYSVSREKKESFPLTVTSAQKNPTAFYLCASSIWGATTEQYFGPGTRLTVT.

The chain couples TRBV23-1 to TRBJ2-5; TRBD2 matches 9 bases. Being an ORF, TRBV23-1 has a function that is uncertain. With 0 bases clipped from V and 5 bases from J, the junction kept 4 bases outside the gene matches. This CDR3 region has 15 residues. The CDR3 loop is CASSQSWSGGETQYF. CDR3 DNA sequence: TGCGCCAGCAGTCAATCGTGGAGCGGGGGGGAGACCCAGTACTTC.

The CDR3 reads CASSYSMYQPQHF. DNA of the CDR3: TGTGCCAGCAGTTACTCGATGTACCAGCCCCAGCATTTT. J is TRBJ1-5 and V is TRBV6-5; D call uncertain. This CDR3 region has 13 residues. Deletions cut 0 bases from V and 7 bases from J, with 7 bases between. CDR1 MNHEY and CDR2 SVGAGI come from the germline V gene.

The DNA of the CDR3 is TGTGCCAGCAGCGCAGGGTTTTTTGAAGGGAACACCATATATTTT. Protein product: CASSAGFFEGNTIYF. The chain couples TRBV6-1 to TRBJ1-3, with D possibly TRBD1 on 5 matching bases. CDR1 MNHNS and CDR2 SASEGT come from the germline V gene. This CDR3 region has 15 residues. V was clipped by 6 bases and J by 7 bases, with 19 bases between them.

The chain links TRBV27 to TRBJ2-1; no reliable D call. Germline V gene sequence: CDR1 MNHEY, CDR2 SMNVEV (reference sequence). Trimming stripped 4 bases from V and 8 bases from J, with 18 bases between. This CDR3 has 15 amino acids. This CDR3 reads CASSSGVGLWDEQFF. In DNA form, the CDR3 reads TGTGCCAGCAGTTCTGGGGTGGGTCTTTGGGATGAGCAGTTCTTC.

The rearrangement joins TRBV10-2 to TRBJ2-1; 9 nucleotides align to TRBD2. The CDR3 loop spans 17 amino acids. CDR1 is WSHSY, CDR2 SAAADI, per germline. V dropped 6 bases and J dropped 2; count of bases not matched to a gene: 11. The CDR3 region is CASRPMGAGGPYNEQFF. The CDR3 DNA follows: TGCGCCAGCAGACCCATGGGTGCGGGAGGGCCCTACAATGAGCAGTTCTTC.

V gene TRBV9 combines with J gene TRBJ2-5; D not certain. Germline assignment: CDR1 SGDLS and CDR2 YYNGEE. The CDR3 covers 14 residues. Trimming left V 3 bases short and J 0 bases short, with 9 bases between. The CDR3 DNA reads TGTGCCAGCAGCGGCGGTACGTACCAAGAGACCCAGTACTTC. It translates to CASSGGTYQETQYF.

CDR3 coding DNA: TGTGCCACTAGCGGGGGGGCGCGGACCGGGGAGCTGTTTTTT. Translation gives CATSGGARTGELFF. The rearrangement joins TRBV19 to TRBJ2-2; 12 nucleotides match TRBD2. The V segment lost 10 bases and the J segment 5 bases; nucleotides outside the gene matches: 5. CDR3 size: 14 residues. Germline CDR1 reads LNHDA; CDR2 reads SQIVND (reference sequence).

J is TRBJ2-1 and V is TRBV6-6; 8 bases agree with TRBD1. With 6 bases clipped from V and 5 bases from J, the junction kept 3 bases outside the gene matches. Germline CDR1 MNHNY, CDR2 SVGAGI (reference sequence). The CDR3 has 13 amino acids. The CDR3 sequence is CASSLGQDNEQFF. The DNA of the CDR3 is TGTGCCAGCAGCCTGGGACAGGACAATGAGCAGTTCTTC.